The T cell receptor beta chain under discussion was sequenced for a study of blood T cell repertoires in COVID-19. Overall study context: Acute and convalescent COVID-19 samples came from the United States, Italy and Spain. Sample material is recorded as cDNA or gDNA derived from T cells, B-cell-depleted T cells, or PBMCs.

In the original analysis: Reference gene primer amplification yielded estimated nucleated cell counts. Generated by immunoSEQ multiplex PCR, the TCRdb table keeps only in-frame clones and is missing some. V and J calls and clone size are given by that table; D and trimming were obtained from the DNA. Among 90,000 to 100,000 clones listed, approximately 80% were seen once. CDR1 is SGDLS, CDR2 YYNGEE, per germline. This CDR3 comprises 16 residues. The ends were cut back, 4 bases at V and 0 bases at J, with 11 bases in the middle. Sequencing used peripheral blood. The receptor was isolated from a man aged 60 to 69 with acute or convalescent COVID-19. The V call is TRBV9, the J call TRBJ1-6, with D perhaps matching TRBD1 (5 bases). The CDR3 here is CASSPRQISYNSPLHF. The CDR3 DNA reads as TGTGCCAGCAGCCCACGACAGATCTCCTATAATTCACCCCTCCACTTT.